A single sample gave rise to the 16 T cell receptor beta chains below, sequenced in a study of blood T cell repertoires in COVID-19. Sequenced by immunoSEQ multiplex PCR; TCRdb stores in-frame clones only, minus some. This repertoire shows approximately 100,000 clones, nearly 90% found once; its top ten account for 4% to 5%. The sample taken for sequencing was peripheral blood. These receptors originate from a man in his 70s with acute or convalescent COVID-19.

The V and J genes are TRBV7-8 and TRBJ2-6, with a possible D match to TRBD1 (5 bases). V was cut by 5 bases and J by 1 base, with 9 bases left in between. This CDR3 comprises 15 residues. The germline V gene encodes CDR1 SGHVS and CDR2 FQNEAQ. This CDR3 is CASSPPGSGANVLTF. CDR3 DNA sequence: TGTGCCAGCAGCCCCCCAGGGTCTGGGGCCAACGTCCTGACTTTC. Combining the CDR3 with reference TRBV7-8 and TRBJ2-6 gives the whole variable domain GAGVSQSPRYKVAKRGQDVALRCDPISGHVSLFWYQQALGQGPEFLTYFQNEAQLDKSGLPSDRFFAERPEGSVSTLKIQRTQQEDSAVYLCASSPPGSGANVLTFGAGSRLTVL.

This rearrangement joins TRBV6-5 to TRBJ1-5; D is unclear. The CDR3 extends over 12 amino acids. Germline CDR1 is MNHEY and CDR2 is SVGAGI. The CDR3 reads CGAGWNNQPQHF. Written as DNA, the CDR3 is TGTGGGGCGGGCTGGAATAATCAGCCCCAGCATTTT.

This clone was detected a few times. CDR3 region: CASSYSLVREDNEQFF. The DNA for the CDR3 is TGTGCCAGCAGTTACTCACTTGTCCGGGAAGACAATGAGCAGTTCTTC. V usage is TRBV6-6 and J usage is TRBJ2-1, with D possibly being TRBD2 (5 bases). The CDR3 is made up of 16 amino acids. With 0 bases removed from V and 5 bases from J, the gap between germline ends came to 14 bases. CDR1 and CDR2 from the germline V gene are MNHNY and SVGAGI (reference sequence).

This sequence joins TRBV11-2 and TRBJ1-5, with unresolved D. The CDR3 length is 15 residues. Trimming cost V 0 bases and J 4 bases, with 10 bases left between them. In germline, CDR1 is SGHAT, CDR2 FQNNGV. In DNA, the CDR3 is TGTGCCAGCAGCTTAGATCGGTTTACTAATCAGCCCCAGCATTTT. Translated: CASSLDRFTNQPQHF. The full variable domain, with the rest looked up from reference TRBV11-2 and TRBJ1-5, is EAGVAQSPRYKIIEKRQSVAFWCNPISGHATLYWYQQILGQGPKLLIQFQNNGVVDDSQLPKDRFSAERLKGVDSTLKIQPAKLEDSAVYLCASSLDRFTNQPQHFGDGTRLSIL.

This clone occurred a few times. The gene calls are TRBV18 and TRBJ2-7, with D possibly being TRBD1 (5 bases). This CDR3 contains 12 residues. The germline CDR1 and CDR2 sequences are KGHSH and LQKENI. The V end was cut by 4 bases, the J end by 5 bases, with 9 bases between. The CDR3: CASSLQGHEQYV. CDR3 nucleotide sequence: TGTGCCAGCTCACTTCAGGGTCACGAGCAGTACGTC.

This chain uses TRBV10-1 with TRBJ1-5; possible D gene TRBD1, 5 bases. CDR3 length: 19 amino acids. Trimming pared 2 bases from V and 0 bases from J, leaving 20 bases between. The germline gives CDR1 WNHNN, CDR2 SYGVQD (reference sequence). CDR3 protein: CASSEPGRRGSYSNQPQHF. The CDR3 coding sequence is TGCGCCAGCAGTGAGCCAGGCCGAAGGGGTTCTTATAGCAATCAGCCCCAGCATTTT.

The table lists this clone with a few counts. This rearrangement joins TRBV2 to TRBJ2-3; possible D gene TRBD2, 5 bases. CDR1 is SNHLY, CDR2 FYNNEI, per germline. This CDR3 has 12 residues. Trimming removed 6 bases at V and 9 bases at J, with 13 bases between. The CDR3 sequence is CASRGVMVTQYF. In DNA, the CDR3 is TGTGCCAGCAGGGGAGTAATGGTGACGCAGTATTTT.

V gene TRBV3-1 (or the pseudogene TRBV3-2) combines with J gene TRBJ1-2; possible D gene TRBD1, 5 bases. Between the trimmed V and J ends, which lost 5 bases and 4 bases, there was a span of 11 bases. CDR1 is LGHDT and CDR2 is YNNKEL in the germline V gene (reference sequence). The CDR3 length is 13 residues. The CDR3 coding sequence is TGTGCCAGCAGCTTGGAGGGGAGCTATGGCTACACCTTC. Protein product: CASSLEGSYGYTF.

For the CDR3, the DNA is TGCGCCAGCAGCCAAGAAGGAGGGCGGATAGCGGGGGGGCTTACAGATACGCAGTATTTT. Its protein product is CASSQEGGRIAGGLTDTQYF. This rearrangement joins TRBV4-1 to TRBJ2-3; 11 nucleotides line up with TRBD2. The CDR3 covers 20 residues. V shed 0 bases and J 3 bases; nucleotides not matched to a gene: 14. Germline V gives CDR1 MGHRA, CDR2 YSYEKL.

The count of this clone is one. The chain couples TRBV5-1 to TRBJ2-2; a weak D match, TRBD2 (6 bases). Germline CDR1 is SGHRS and CDR2 is YFSETQ. The CDR3 has 13 amino acids. Deletions cut 7 bases from V and 4 bases from J, with 11 bases between. The CDR3 sequence is CASSTGGTGELFF. DNA for the CDR3: TGCGCCAGCTCCACCGGGGGCACCGGGGAGCTGTTTTTT.

The gene calls are TRBV6-5 and TRBJ1-5, with D uncertain. CDR3 length: 16 amino acids. Trimming stripped 4 bases from V and 4 bases from J, with 17 bases between. The germline gives CDR1 MNHEY, CDR2 SVGAGI. The CDR3 reads CASSSTGSRGNQPQHF. The CDR3 DNA sequence: TGTGCCAGCAGTTCCACCGGGTCCCGTGGAAATCAGCCCCAGCATTTT.

The chain links TRBV12-3 or TRBV12-4 to TRBJ2-1; D is unclear. This CDR3 is built from 11 residues. The germline V and J ends were trimmed by 7 bases and 6 bases, with 7 bases remaining between them. CDR3 coding DNA: TGTGCCAGCATACTTAGCAATGAGCAGTTCTTC. This gives the protein CASILSNEQFF.

This chain uses TRBV19 with TRBJ1-3; 7 bases fit TRBD1. In germline, CDR1 is LNHDA, CDR2 SQIVND (reference sequence). CDR3 length: 15 residues. Trimming removed 4 bases from V and 0 bases from J; junction bases left unmatched: 3. CDR3 DNA: TGTGCCAGTAGTAGCACAGGGGACTCTGGAAACACCATATATTTT. Translated: CASSSTGDSGNTIYF.

This clone was picked up one time. A read error may produce the germline difference seen at one junction end. V usage is TRBV6-5 and J usage is TRBJ2-5; 7 bases align to TRBD1. Germline assignment: CDR1 MNHEY and CDR2 SVGAGI. The CDR3 loop spans 14 amino acids. DNA for the CDR3: TGTGCCAGCAGTTTAGGGACAGTCCAAGACACCCAGTACTTC. Its translation: CASSLGTVQDTQYF.

The chain has TRBV6-5 and TRBJ1-1, with 7 positions matching TRBD1. Trimming at V came to 7 bases and at J to 5 bases, leaving 13 bases not matched to a gene. CDR1 MNHEY and CDR2 SVGAGI come from the germline V gene. CDR3 length: 15 amino acids. The CDR3, as DNA: TGTGCCAGCATCACGCCGAGACAGGGATATACTGAAGCTTTCTTT. It is translated as CASITPRQGYTEAFF.

The rearrangement uses TRBV6-5 and TRBJ2-5, with D tentatively TRBD2 (6 bases). CDR1 MNHEY and CDR2 SVGAGI come from the germline V gene. Trimming stripped 4 bases from V and 5 bases from J, with 14 bases between. CDR3 size: 14 residues. The CDR3 sequence: CASSSGGGRETQYF. CDR3 in DNA: TGTGCCAGCAGTTCCGGGGGTGGTCGGGAGACCCAGTACTTC.